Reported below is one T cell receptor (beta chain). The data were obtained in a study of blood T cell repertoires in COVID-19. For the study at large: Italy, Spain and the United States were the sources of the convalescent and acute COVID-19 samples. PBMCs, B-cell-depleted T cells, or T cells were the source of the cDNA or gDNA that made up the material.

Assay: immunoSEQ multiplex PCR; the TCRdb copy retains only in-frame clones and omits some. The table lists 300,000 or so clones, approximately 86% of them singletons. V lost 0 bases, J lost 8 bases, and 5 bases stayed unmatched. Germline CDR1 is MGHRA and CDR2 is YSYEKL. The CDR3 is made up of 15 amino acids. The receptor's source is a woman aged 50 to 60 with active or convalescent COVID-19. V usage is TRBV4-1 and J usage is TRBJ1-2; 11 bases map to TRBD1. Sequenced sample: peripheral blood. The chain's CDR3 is CASSQDLDRGHGYTF. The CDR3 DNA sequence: TGCGCCAGCAGCCAAGATTTGGACAGGGGGCACGGCTACACCTTC.